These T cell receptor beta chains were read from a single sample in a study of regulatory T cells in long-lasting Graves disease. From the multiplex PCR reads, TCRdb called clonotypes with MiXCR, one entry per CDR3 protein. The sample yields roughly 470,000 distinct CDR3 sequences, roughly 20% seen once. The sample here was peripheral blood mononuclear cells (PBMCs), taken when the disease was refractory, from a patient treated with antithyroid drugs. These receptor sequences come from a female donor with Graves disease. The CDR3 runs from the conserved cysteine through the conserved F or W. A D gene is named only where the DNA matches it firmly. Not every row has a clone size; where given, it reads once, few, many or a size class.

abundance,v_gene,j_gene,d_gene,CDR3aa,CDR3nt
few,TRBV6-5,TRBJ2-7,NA,CASSYSVDEQYF,TGTGCCAGCAGTTACTCAGTTGATGAGCAGTACTTC
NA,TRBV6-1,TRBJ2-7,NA,CAVLLGVEQYF,TGTGCCGTCCTCTTGGGGGTCGAGCAGTACTTC
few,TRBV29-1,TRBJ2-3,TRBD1,CSVTDRGDTQYF,TGCAGCGTGACGGACAGGGGTGATACGCAGTATTTT
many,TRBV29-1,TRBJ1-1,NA,CSVRATEAFF,TGCAGCGTTCGGGCCACTGAAGCTTTCTTT
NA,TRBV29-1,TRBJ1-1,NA,CSVEGTMNTEAFF,TGCAGCGTTGAAGGAACCATGAACACTGAAGCTTTCTTT
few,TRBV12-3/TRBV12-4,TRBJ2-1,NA,CASSLEGVEQFF,TGTGCCAGCAGTTTAGAAGGGGTTGAGCAGTTCTTC
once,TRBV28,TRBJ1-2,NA,CASTQKWGGYTF,TGTGCCAGCACTCAAAAGTGGGGTGGCTACACCTTC
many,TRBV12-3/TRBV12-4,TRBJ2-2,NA,CASRLEAPTGELFF,TGTGCCAGCAGGCTGGAGGCCCCCACCGGGGAGCTGTTTTTT
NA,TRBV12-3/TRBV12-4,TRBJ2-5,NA,CASSLVLSGVETQYF,TGTGCCAGCAGTTTGGTTCTCTCGGGCGTGGAGACCCAGTACTTC
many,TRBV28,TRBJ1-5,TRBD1,CASSFQTGRSNQPQHF,TGTGCCAGCAGTTTCCAGACAGGGAGGAGCAATCAGCCCCAGCATTTT
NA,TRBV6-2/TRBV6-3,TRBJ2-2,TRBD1,CASKRPKVGQILTGELFF,TGTGCCAGCAAACGGCCCAAGGTGGGACAGATACTCACCGGGGAGCTGTTTTTT
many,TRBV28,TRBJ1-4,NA,CASTTTATNEKLFF,TGTGCCAGCACCACCACTGCAACTAATGAAAAACTGTTTTTT
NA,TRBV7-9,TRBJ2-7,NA,CASRLGMGVWYF,TGTGCCAGCAGATTGGGTATGGGTGTCTGGTACTTC
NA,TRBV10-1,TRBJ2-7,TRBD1,CASRENRGSYEQYF,TGCGCCAGCAGGGAAAACAGGGGCTCCTACGAGCAGTACTTC
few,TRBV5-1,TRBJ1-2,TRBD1,CASSFVGDRGDYGYTF,TGCGCCAGCAGCTTCGTAGGGGACAGGGGAGATTACGGCTACACCTTC
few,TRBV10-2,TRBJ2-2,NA,CASSLQGPTGELFF,TGCGCCAGCAGTTTACAGGGCCCCACCGGGGAGCTGTTTTTT
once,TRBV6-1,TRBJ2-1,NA,CASSDSGTSVGEQFF,TGTGCCAGCAGTGACTCCGGGACTTCAGTTGGTGAGCAGTTCTTC
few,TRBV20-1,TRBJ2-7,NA,CSARDSSRQYEQYF,TGCAGTGCTAGAGACTCTTCCCGACAATACGAGCAGTACTTC
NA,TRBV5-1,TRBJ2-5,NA,CASSRDGEVTQYF,TGCGCCAGCAGCAGGGACGGAGAGGTGACCCAGTACTTC
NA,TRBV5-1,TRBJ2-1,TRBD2,CASSLGLAGANEQFF,TGCGCCAGCAGCTTGGGACTAGCGGGAGCCAATGAGCAGTTCTTC
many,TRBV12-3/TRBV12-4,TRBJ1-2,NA,CASSSTAVGGYTF,TGTGCCAGCAGCTCCACAGCGGTGGGAGGCTACACCTTC
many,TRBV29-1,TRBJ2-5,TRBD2,CSVEYREGLWETQYF,TGCAGCGTTGAGTACCGGGAGGGCCTTTGGGAGACCCAGTACTTC
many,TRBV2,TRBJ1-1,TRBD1,CASSVRGQGNTEAFF,TGTGCCAGCAGTGTAAGGGGACAGGGGAACACTGAAGCTTTCTTT
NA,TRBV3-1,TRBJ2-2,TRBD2,CASSRMTSGRNTGELFF,TGTGCCAGCAGCCGAATGACTAGCGGGAGAAACACCGGGGAGCTGTTTTTT
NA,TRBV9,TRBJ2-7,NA,CASSVGSSGYEQYF,TGTGCCAGCAGCGTAGGTAGTAGCGGCTACGAGCAGTACTTC
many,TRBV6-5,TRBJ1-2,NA,CASSYRATFYGYTF,TGTGCCAGCAGTTACAGGGCAACCTTCTATGGCTACACCTTC
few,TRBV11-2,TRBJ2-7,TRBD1,CASSLISQGEYEQYF,TGTGCCAGCAGCTTAATCTCGCAGGGGGAATACGAGCAGTACTTC
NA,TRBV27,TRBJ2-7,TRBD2,CANSLLASGPREQYF,TGTGCCAACAGTTTGTTGGCTAGCGGCCCTAGGGAGCAGTACTTC
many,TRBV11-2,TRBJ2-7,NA,CASSSHWRTEQYF,TGTGCCAGCAGCTCCCACTGGCGGACCGAGCAGTACTTC